This entry is about one T cell receptor beta chain. Since a much larger clone is just one base distant, this may be a read error. The data stem from a study of blood T cells in healthy people across ages. A second PCR, run for roughly 7 to 12 cycles, used a sample-barcoded 5' primer plus a J-beta primer mix. TCRdb independently ran MiXCR on the 5' RACE reads; one entry per CDR3 protein. The profile shows hundreds of thousands of distinct CDR3 sequences, 40% to 45% of them singletons. CDR3 length: 15 amino acids. The germline V gene has CDR1 LGHNA and CDR2 YSLEER. Donor samples were obtained from healthy Caucasian individuals from Russia, aged 6 to 90. Each sample had at least 6 million PBMCs isolated.

This sequence was found in a man older than 75 in good health. The sequencing sample was made of blood. The V call is TRBV4-3, the J call TRBJ1-6; a possible D gene is TRBD1 (6 bases). The chain's CDR3 is CAGSQGGDGGSPLHF. In DNA form, the CDR3 reads TGCGCCGGCAGCCAAGGGGGGGATGGGGGTTCACCCCTCCACTTT.